This T cell receptor beta chain was observed in a study of metastatic and nonmetastatic thyroid tumors. Whole-study context: Repertoire comparisons spanned blood and tumor or nodule tissue from malignant and benign thyroid patients. Notes on the study in general: According to reports, the diversity of TCR beta was significantly higher in malignant thyroid tumors than in benign nodules, and this held in both blood and tumor samples.

This clone was recorded many times. The antigen is unknown. V was trimmed by 2 bases and J by 1 base, leaving 8 bases between them. CDR1 KGHSH and CDR2 LQKENI come from the germline V gene. The CDR3 runs 15 residues. Thyroid surgery had not been preceded by any treatment in any patient. How the authors handled the data: CDR3 was compared across clinicopathological groups, and the resulting differences were used to build a distant-metastasis classifier for papillary thyroid cancer. TCRdb used MiXCR to call clones anew from the PCR reads. These V and J calls originate from TCRdb's pipeline instead of the authors' own analysis. The data show more than 13,000 clones, 23% seen once.

V gene TRBV18 combines with J gene TRBJ2-2; D unclear. Sequencing used blood. The receptor was derived from a female donor with papillary thyroid cancer or a benign thyroid nodule (not recorded which). Some clones in this sample may be carry-over from other donors' samples. The CDR3 coding sequence is TGTGCCAGCTCACCAGGTTTACAGAACACCGGGGAGCTGTTTTTT. Translating gives CASSPGLQNTGELFF.